The sample holds a few counts of the clone carrying this TCR beta chain. The data belong to a study of T cell responses to AZD1222 COVID-19 vaccine. Here immunoSEQ multiplex PCR was the method, and the copy in TCRdb shows in-frame clones only, minus some. The sample has tens of thousands of clones, more than 75% seen once. The germline V and J ends were trimmed by 7 bases and 5 bases, with 20 bases remaining between them. The V gene's germline CDR1 is ENHRY and CDR2 SYGVKD. The CDR3 is 15 residues long. This TCR derives from an adult in good health. This sequence joins TRBV10-3 and TRBJ2-5; tentatively, D is TRBD1 or TRBD2 (5 bases each). The input for sequencing was peripheral blood, taken on day 0 of AZD1222 vaccination. The CDR3 region is CAIMDLTRGGETQYF. CDR3 sequence (DNA): TGTGCCATCATGGATTTGACGAGGGGTGGGGAGACCCAGTACTTC.